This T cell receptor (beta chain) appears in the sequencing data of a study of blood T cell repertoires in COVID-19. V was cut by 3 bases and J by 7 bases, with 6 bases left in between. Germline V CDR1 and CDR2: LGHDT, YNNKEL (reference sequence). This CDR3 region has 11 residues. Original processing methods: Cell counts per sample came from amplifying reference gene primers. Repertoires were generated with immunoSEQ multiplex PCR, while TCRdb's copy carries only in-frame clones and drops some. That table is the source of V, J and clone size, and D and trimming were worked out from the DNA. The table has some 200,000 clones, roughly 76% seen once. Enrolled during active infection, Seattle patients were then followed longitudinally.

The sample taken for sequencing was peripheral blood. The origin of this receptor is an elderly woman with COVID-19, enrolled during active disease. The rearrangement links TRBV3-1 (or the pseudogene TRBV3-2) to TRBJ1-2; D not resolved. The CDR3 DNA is TGTGCCAGCAGCCATCCCAGTGGCTACACCTTC. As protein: CASSHPSGYTF.